A single sample is the source of the 23 T cell receptor beta chains below, sequenced in a study of cytotoxic CD8 clonotypes in ibrutinib-treated CLL (dated by TCRdb to the early 2020s). In the paper's terms, the time point label means: progressive disease on ibrutinib. Library creation used the immunoSEQ multiplex PCR assay. The source is immuneACCESS, and TCRdb retained only in-frame sequences with V and J called. Part of the clones is not carried over; for the studies checked, unresolved V genes explain less than half of this, and the remainder is unexplained. The sample includes fewer than 45,000 clones, with about 64% observed a single time. Of the sample, about a sixth falls within the top ten clones. The specimen was PBMCs, collected at disease progression, from a patient treated with ibrutinib. These receptors all stem from a human donor with chronic lymphocytic leukemia.

This clone appeared many times. The V gene is TRBV13, the J gene TRBJ1-2; 7 positions match TRBD1. CDR1 is PRHDT, CDR2 FYEKMQ, per germline (reference sequence). CDR3 size: 13 residues. The J segment lost 2 bases and the V segment lost 5 bases, leaving 2 bases of the junction unmatched. The CDR3 protein is CASSEGQNYGYTF. For the CDR3, the DNA is TGTGCCAGCAGCGAGGGACAGAACTATGGCTACACCTTC.

The chain links TRBV6-1 to TRBJ2-1; 7 nucleotides align to TRBD2. V lost 10 bases and J lost 0; bases outside the gene matches: 3. This CDR3 has 13 residues. Looked up from germline, CDR1 is MNHNS and CDR2 is SASEGT. This CDR3 is CATSGGSYNEQFF. The CDR3 nucleotides are TGTGCCACCTCGGGGGGCTCCTACAATGAGCAGTTCTTC.

This chain connects TRBV7-9 to TRBJ1-6; a possible D gene is TRBD1 (6 bases). Looked up from germline, CDR1 is SEHNR and CDR2 is FQNEAQ (reference sequence). The V gene lost 5 bases and the J gene lost 7 bases, with 12 bases spanning the gap. The length of the CDR3 is 14 residues. The CDR3 reads CASSPGEGNSPLHF. The CDR3 coding sequence is TGTGCCAGCAGCCCAGGGGAGGGCAATTCACCCCTCCACTTT.

The DNA of the CDR3 is TGTGCCATCAGTGAAGGTGGCGGGGGGGCTTATGAGCAGTTCTTC. This gives the protein CAISEGGGGAYEQFF. The chain carries TRBV10-3 and TRBJ2-1, with 9 positions matching TRBD2. Germline V gives CDR1 ENHRY, CDR2 SYGVKD. V lost 3 bases, J lost 8 bases, and 8 bases stayed unmatched. This CDR3 is built from 15 residues.

The chain has TRBV4-2 and TRBJ1-1; a possible D gene is TRBD1 (5 bases). Trimming cost V 0 bases and J 4 bases, with 12 bases left between them. The CDR3 runs 15 residues. From germline, CDR1 is LGHNA and CDR2 YNFKEQ. The CDR3: CASSQDRDQSTEAFF. CDR3 bases: TGTGCCAGCAGCCAAGACAGGGATCAGAGCACTGAAGCTTTCTTT.

The chain couples TRBV10-3 to TRBJ2-3; D gene ambiguous. The CDR3 has 15 amino acids. Trimming removed 3 bases at V and 3 bases at J, with 13 bases between. Germline lookup yields CDR1 ENHRY and CDR2 SYGVKD. The CDR3 DNA is TGTGCCATCAGTGACCAAACCCGGAATACAGATACGCAGTATTTT. Protein product: CAISDQTRNTDTQYF.

A word on this clone: One end of the junction fails to match germline, which may point to a read error. This chain's CDR3 is CASSLKLNTEAFF. CDR3 in DNA: TGTGCCAGCAGCTTGAAATTGAACACTGAAGCTTTCTTT. The chain carries TRBV5-1 and TRBJ1-1; D ambiguous. Germline V lookup: CDR1 SGHRS, CDR2 YFSETQ. This CDR3 region has 13 residues. Using reference TRBV5-1 and TRBJ1-1 for the parts outside the CDR3, the full variable domain is KAGVTQTPRYLIKTRGQQVTLSCSPISGHRSVSWYQQTPGQGLQFLFEYFSETQRNKGNFPGRFSGRQFSNSRSEMNVSTLELGDSALYLCASSLKLNTEAFFGQGTRLTVV.

V is TRBV7-8 and J is TRBJ1-1; D perhaps matches TRBD1 (5 bases). Germline assignment: CDR1 SGHVS and CDR2 FQNEAQ. The CDR3 contains 14 residues. The V end was cut by 1 base, the J end by 1 base, with 7 bases between. In DNA form, the CDR3 reads TGTGCCAGCAGCTTAGGTCAGGGGAACACTGAAGCTTTCTTT. Amino acids: CASSLGQGNTEAFF.

This clone was seen only a few times. This chain connects TRBV11-3 to TRBJ1-6, with TRBD1 matching over 8 bases. With V trimmed by 1 base and J by 7 bases, 0 bases remained unmatched. Germline V lookup: CDR1 SGHNT, CDR2 YENEEA. The CDR3 runs to 14 residues. CDR3 sequence (DNA): TGTGCCAGCAGCTTAGGACAGGGGAATTCACCCCTCCACTTT. This translates into CASSLGQGNSPLHF.

The V call is TRBV27, the J call TRBJ1-2, with D uncertain. CDR3 length: 13 residues. Between the trimmed V and J ends, which lost 8 bases and 4 bases, there was a span of 14 bases. Germline lookup yields CDR1 MNHEY and CDR2 SMNVEV (reference sequence). For the CDR3, the DNA is TGTGCCAGCCGCCCGGCAGGAGGCTATGGCTACACCTTC. This codes for CASRPAGGYGYTF.

The rearrangement joins TRBV6-5 to TRBJ1-2, with D perhaps matching TRBD1 (6 bases). This CDR3 region has 15 residues. Germline CDR1 MNHEY, CDR2 SVGAGI. The V end lost 5 bases, the J end lost 5 bases, and 18 bases lay between the germline ends. In nucleotides, the CDR3 is TGTGCCAGCAGTCCCAACCCCCGGGACATTTATGGCTACACCTTC. Protein sequence: CASSPNPRDIYGYTF.

The V call is TRBV7-9, the J call TRBJ2-1, with D possibly being TRBD1 (5 bases). The CDR3 is made up of 17 amino acids. V lost 1 base and J lost 9, with 22 bases in between. The V gene's germline CDR1 is SEHNR and CDR2 FQNEAQ (reference sequence). CDR3 in amino acids: CASSLVTGSPNNGEQFF. The DNA for the CDR3 is TGTGCCAGCAGCTTAGTCACAGGTTCCCCCAACAATGGTGAGCAGTTCTTC. The full variable domain, with the rest looked up from reference TRBV7-9 and TRBJ2-1, is DTGVSQNPRHKITKRGQNVTFRCDPISEHNRLYWYRQTLGQGPEFLTYFQNEAQLEKSRLLSDRFSAERPKGSFSTLEIQRTEQGDSAMYLCASSLVTGSPNNGEQFFGPGTRLTVL.

This chain connects TRBV5-1 to TRBJ1-2; D is unclear. Germline loops: CDR1 SGHRS, CDR2 YFSETQ. CDR3 size: 13 residues. Trimming stripped 5 bases from V and 0 bases from J, with 8 bases between. This chain's CDR3 is CASSVETNYGYTF. The CDR3 nucleotides read TGCGCCAGCAGTGTGGAAACTAACTATGGCTACACCTTC.

In its sample, this clone was seen a few times. V usage is TRBV2 and J usage is TRBJ1-5; D uncertain. The V gene lost 7 bases and the J gene lost 1 base, with 8 bases spanning the gap. The CDR3 is 13 residues long. Germline V gene data show CDR1 as SNHLY and CDR2 as FYNNEI. CDR3 residues: CASTEGSNQPQHF. CDR3 DNA sequence: TGTGCCAGCACCGAAGGGAGCAATCAGCCCCAGCATTTT.

The CDR3: CASSTQGAGSEQYF. CDR3 DNA sequence: TGTGCCAGCAGTACCCAGGGGGCTGGATCCGAGCAGTACTTC. The V gene is TRBV6-6, the J gene TRBJ2-7; 8 nucleotides align to TRBD1. The CDR3 is 14 amino acids. The V gene's germline CDR1 is MNHNY and CDR2 SVGAGI (reference sequence). The V and J ends lost 5 bases and 6 bases, in that order; junction bases with no gene match: 9.

The chain employs TRBV7-8 and TRBJ2-2; no clear D gene. With 5 bases removed from V and 8 bases from J, the gap between germline ends came to 12 bases. The CDR3 contains 13 residues. Germline CDR1 is SGHVS and CDR2 is FQNEAQ. CDR3 residues: CASSNELGGELFF. As DNA, the CDR3 is TGTGCCAGCAGCAACGAATTGGGTGGGGAGCTGTTTTTT.

V gene TRBV11-2 combines with J gene TRBJ1-1, with D unresolved. V was shortened by 4 bases and J by 6 bases, with 9 bases between the two germline ends. The V gene's germline CDR1 is SGHAT and CDR2 FQNNGV. The CDR3 is 12 amino acids. In DNA, the CDR3 is TGTGCCAGCAGCTACCTCGGGTCTGAAGCTTTCTTT. Its translation is CASSYLGSEAFF. The full variable domain, rest sourced from reference TRBV11-2 and TRBJ1-1, is EAGVAQSPRYKIIEKRQSVAFWCNPISGHATLYWYQQILGQGPKLLIQFQNNGVVDDSQLPKDRFSAERLKGVDSTLKIQPAKLEDSAVYLCASSYLGSEAFFGQGTRLTVV.

This chain uses TRBV19 with TRBJ2-7; TRBD1 matches at 11 bases. Looked up from germline, CDR1 is LNHDA and CDR2 is SQIVND (reference sequence). This CDR3 has 17 residues. J was trimmed by 4 bases and V by 4 bases; bases with no gene match: 12. The CDR3 sequence: CASSREAPGTGGYEQYF. CDR3 in DNA: TGTGCCAGTAGTAGAGAGGCTCCCGGGACAGGGGGATACGAGCAGTACTTC.

V is TRBV19 and J is TRBJ2-5, with TRBD1 matching 7 bases. V gave up 8 bases and J gave up 3 bases; unmatched junction bases: 9. From germline, CDR1 is LNHDA and CDR2 SQIVND (reference sequence). The CDR3 spans 14 residues. CDR3 amino acids: CASGDIGGEETQYF. Here the CDR3 DNA reads TGTGCCAGTGGGGACATAGGGGGCGAAGAGACCCAGTACTTC.

This clone was counted once. One end of the junction varies from germline; a read error may be responsible. The rearrangement joins TRBV2 to TRBJ1-1; D remains unclear. The CDR3 has 14 amino acids. Germline CDR1 is SNHLY and CDR2 is FYNNEI. The CDR3 here is CAGSEVQLNTEAFF. In DNA, the CDR3 is TGTGCCGGCAGTGAAGTTCAGTTGAACACTGAAGCTTTCTTT.

The count of this clone is one. The chain is built from TRBV7-9 and TRBJ1-2, with D possibly TRBD1 on 5 matching bases. Trimming cost V 5 bases and J 8 bases, with 24 bases left between them. The CDR3 loop spans 16 amino acids. Germline values: CDR1 SEHNR, CDR2 FQNEAQ (reference sequence). As DNA, the CDR3 is TGTGCCAGCAGCCAAGGGCCGGGGCCGCAAGCGGGGGGCTACACCTTC. Protein product: CASSQGPGPQAGGYTF.

J is TRBJ2-7 and V is TRBV7-2, with D possibly being TRBD2 (6 bases). V was shortened by 5 bases and J by 6 bases, with 23 bases between the two germline ends. The CDR3 length is 16 residues. Germline values: CDR1 SGHTA, CDR2 FQGNSA. CDR3 in DNA: TGTGCCAGCAGCCCCATGGGGAGGACTCATGGCGGCGAGCAGTACTTC. It is translated as CASSPMGRTHGGEQYF.

The V and J genes are TRBV5-8 and TRBJ1-4, with D tentatively TRBD1 (5 bases). The V gene lost 4 bases and the J gene lost 3 bases, with 10 bases spanning the gap. CDR1 SGHTS and CDR2 YDEGEE come from the germline V gene. The CDR3 covers 14 residues. CDR3 in amino acids: CASSPGGANEKLFF. Here the CDR3 DNA reads TGTGCCAGCAGCCCCGGGGGAGCTAATGAAAAACTGTTTTTT.